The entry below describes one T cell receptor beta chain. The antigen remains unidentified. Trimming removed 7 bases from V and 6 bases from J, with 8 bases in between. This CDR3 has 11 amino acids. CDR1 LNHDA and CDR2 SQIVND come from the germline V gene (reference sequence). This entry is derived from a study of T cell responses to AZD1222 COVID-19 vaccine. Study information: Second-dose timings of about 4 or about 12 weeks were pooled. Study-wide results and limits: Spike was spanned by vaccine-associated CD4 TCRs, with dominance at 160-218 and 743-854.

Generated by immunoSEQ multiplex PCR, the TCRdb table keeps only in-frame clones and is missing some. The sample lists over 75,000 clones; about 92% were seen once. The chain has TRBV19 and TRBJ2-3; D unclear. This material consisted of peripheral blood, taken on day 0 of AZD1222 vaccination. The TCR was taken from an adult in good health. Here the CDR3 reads CASTLGDTQYF. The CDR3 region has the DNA TGTGCCAGTACCCTGGGGGATACGCAGTATTTT.